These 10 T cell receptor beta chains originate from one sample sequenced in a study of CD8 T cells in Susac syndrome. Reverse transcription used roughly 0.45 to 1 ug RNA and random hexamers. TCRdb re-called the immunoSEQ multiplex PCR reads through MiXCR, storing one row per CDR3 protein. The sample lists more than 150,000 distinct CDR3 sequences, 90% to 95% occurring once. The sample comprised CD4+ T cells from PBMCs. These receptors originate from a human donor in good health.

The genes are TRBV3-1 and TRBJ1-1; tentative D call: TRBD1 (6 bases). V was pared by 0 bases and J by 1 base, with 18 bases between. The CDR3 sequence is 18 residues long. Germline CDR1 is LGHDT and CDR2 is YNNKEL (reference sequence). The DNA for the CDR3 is TGTGCCAGCAGCCAAGAGTTGACTCGACAGACAGGGAACACTGAAGCTTTCTTT. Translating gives CASSQELTRQTGNTEAFF.

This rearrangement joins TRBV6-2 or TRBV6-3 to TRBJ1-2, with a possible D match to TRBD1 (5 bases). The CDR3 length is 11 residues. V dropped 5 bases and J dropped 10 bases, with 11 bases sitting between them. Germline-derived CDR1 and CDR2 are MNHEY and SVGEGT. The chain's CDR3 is CASSGAAIYTF. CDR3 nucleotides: TGTGCCAGCAGTGGGGCAGCCATCTACACCTTC.

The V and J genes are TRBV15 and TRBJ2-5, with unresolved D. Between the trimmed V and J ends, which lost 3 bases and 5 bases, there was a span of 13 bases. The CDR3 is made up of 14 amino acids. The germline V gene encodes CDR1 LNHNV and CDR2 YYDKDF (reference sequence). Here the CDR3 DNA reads TGTGCCACCAGCAGGACGATGAGTCGGGAGACCCAGTACTTC. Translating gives CATSRTMSRETQYF.

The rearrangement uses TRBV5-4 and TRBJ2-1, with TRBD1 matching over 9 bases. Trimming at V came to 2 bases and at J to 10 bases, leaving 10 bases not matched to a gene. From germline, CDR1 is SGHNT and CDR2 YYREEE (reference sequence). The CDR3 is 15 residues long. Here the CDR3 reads CASSLGQGHAGEQFF. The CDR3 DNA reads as TGTGCCAGCAGCTTAGGACAGGGGCATGCGGGAGAGCAGTTCTTC.

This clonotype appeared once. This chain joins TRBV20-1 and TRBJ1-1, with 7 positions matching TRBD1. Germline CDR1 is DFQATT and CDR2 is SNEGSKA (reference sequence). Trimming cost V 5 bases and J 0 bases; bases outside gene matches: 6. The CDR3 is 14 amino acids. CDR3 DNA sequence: TGCAGTGCTCGCCCCGGGACAGTGAACACTGAAGCTTTCTTT. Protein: CSARPGTVNTEAFF.

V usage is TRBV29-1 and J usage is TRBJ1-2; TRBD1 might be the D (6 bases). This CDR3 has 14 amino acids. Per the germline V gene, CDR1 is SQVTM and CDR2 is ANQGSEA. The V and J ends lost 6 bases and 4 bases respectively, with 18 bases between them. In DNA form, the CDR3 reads TGCAGCGTAGCCGCAGGGCAGGGGTCCTATGGCTACACCTTC. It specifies CSVAAGQGSYGYTF.

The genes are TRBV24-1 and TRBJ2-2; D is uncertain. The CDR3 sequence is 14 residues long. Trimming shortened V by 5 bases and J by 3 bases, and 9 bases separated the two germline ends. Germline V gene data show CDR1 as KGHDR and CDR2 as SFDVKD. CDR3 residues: CATSVNMDTGELFF. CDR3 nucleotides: TGTGCCACCAGTGTGAACATGGACACCGGGGAGCTGTTTTTT.

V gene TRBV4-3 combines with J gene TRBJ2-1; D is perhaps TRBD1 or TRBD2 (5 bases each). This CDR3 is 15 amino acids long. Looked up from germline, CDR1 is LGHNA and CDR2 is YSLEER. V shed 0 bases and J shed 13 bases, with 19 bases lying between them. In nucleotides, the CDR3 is TGCGCCAGCAGCCAAGATAGTTTGCGAGGGGCTGAACAGTTCTTC. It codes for CASSQDSLRGAEQFF.

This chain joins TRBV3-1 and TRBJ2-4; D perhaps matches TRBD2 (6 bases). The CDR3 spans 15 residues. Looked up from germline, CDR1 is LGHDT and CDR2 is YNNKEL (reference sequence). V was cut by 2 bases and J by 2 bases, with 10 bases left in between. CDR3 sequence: CASSQMGGSKNIQYF. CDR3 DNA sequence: TGTGCCAGCAGCCAAATGGGGGGATCCAAAAACATTCAGTACTTC.

In nucleotides, the CDR3 is TGTGCCTGGAGTGTACTAGGGCGATCCTATGGCTACACCTTC. Protein: CAWSVLGRSYGYTF. The chain couples TRBV30 to TRBJ1-2; D not resolved. V shed 0 bases and J shed 4 bases, with 12 bases lying between them. From germline, CDR1 is GTSNPN and CDR2 SVGIG (reference sequence). CDR3 length: 14 amino acids.